The T cell receptor (beta chain) under discussion was sequenced for a study of identical twins. The study's findings and limits: Because invariant MAIT and iNKT cells could be present, zero-insertion analyses could be partly confounded. Beta out-of-frame sequences displayed a weaker excess of sharing between twins.

From germline, CDR1 is LGHNT and CDR2 FRNRAP. The ends were cut back, 5 bases at V and 6 bases at J, with 12 bases in the middle. The CDR3 runs to 13 residues. Carrying unique molecular identifiers, the cDNA also gained a universal primer site through template switching. Via MiXCR, TCRdb re-called the 5' RACE reads, giving one row per CDR3 protein. The sample lists roughly 1.6 million distinct CDR3 sequences, around a third occurring once. This clonotype was seen repeatedly, ten times or more. Antigen: not known. V is TRBV12-5 and J is TRBJ2-3; perhaps TRBD2 as D (5 bases). This receptor was obtained from a newborn girl in good health. Sequenced input: cord blood. CDR3 protein: CASGQIGGDTQYF. The CDR3 bases are TGTGCTAGTGGTCAGATCGGCGGGGATACGCAGTATTTT.